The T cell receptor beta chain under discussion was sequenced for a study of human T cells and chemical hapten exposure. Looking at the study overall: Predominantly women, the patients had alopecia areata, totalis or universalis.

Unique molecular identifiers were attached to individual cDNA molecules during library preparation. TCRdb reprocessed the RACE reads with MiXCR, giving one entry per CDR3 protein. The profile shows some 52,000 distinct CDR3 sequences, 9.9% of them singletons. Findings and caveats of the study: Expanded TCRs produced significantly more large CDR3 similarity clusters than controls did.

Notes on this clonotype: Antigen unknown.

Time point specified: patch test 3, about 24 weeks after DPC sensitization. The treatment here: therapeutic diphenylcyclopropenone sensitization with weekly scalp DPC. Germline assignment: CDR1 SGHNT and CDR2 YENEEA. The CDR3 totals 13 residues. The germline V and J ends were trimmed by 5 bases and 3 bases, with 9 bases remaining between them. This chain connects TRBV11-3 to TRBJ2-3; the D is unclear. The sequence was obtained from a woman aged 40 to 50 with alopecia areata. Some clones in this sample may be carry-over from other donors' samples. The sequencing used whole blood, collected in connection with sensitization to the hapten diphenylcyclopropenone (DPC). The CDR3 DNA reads TGTGCCAGCAGCAGTTCCATAACAGATACGCAGTATTTT. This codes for CASSSSITDTQYF. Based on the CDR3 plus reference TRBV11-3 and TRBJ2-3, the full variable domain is EAGVVQSPRYKIIEKKQPVAFWCNPISGHNTLYWYLQNLGQGPELLIRYENEEAVDDSQLPKDRFSAERLKGVDSTLKIQPAELGDSAVYLCASSSSITDTQYFGPGTRLTVL.